This T cell receptor (beta chain) came from a study of early T cells in non-severe SARS-CoV-2 infection (dated by TCRdb to about 2021). A note on the overall study: Because TCR sequencing relied on bulk RNA taken from unsorted whole blood, pairing of alpha and beta chains was not possible. What the work shows at the level of the full study, not this receptor alone: VDJdb matching was skewed toward anti-spike CD8 responses and likely underestimated virus-specific expansions, missing private and CD4 specificities.

The germline V gene gives CDR1 as MNHNS and CDR2 as SASEGT. V lost 6 bases and J lost 0 bases; the stretch between them is 11 bases long. Counted from cysteine to phenylalanine, this CDR3 has 15 amino acids. The sequence is cut down to CDR3 DNA, 45 bases in frame from base 1. This clonotype has only a few counts. It has no known antigen specificity. No much larger clone is present one base from it, and per-base qualities are unavailable. The library relied on 5' RACE. The sample was run on a NextSeq 500. Unique molecular identifiers were attached to individual cDNA molecules in the TCR library protocol so that sequencing error and PCR bias could be corrected. TCR alpha and beta chains were both sequenced, and the abundances of alpha and beta sequences in each sample were closely correlated with each other. Turning to the authors' computational methods: Decombinator V4 was used to annotate the V gene, J gene and CDR3 of the TCR sequences. TCRs were defined as expanded if a significant change between any two time points was detected under a Poisson model with p below 0.0001. TCR abundances were normalised to the total number of TCRs sequenced per sample and were expressed as counts per million. TRAV1-2 paired with TRAJ12, TRAJ20 or TRAJ33 defined MAIT TCRs, while TRAV10 paired with TRAJ18 defined iNKT TCRs. VDJdb, accessed 1 November 2021, was searched for CMV, EBV and SARS-CoV-2 annotated TCRs, with TCRs annotated for multiple antigens excluded. TCRdb took the public reads, trimmed them with fastp at Q25, ran MiXCR for clone calling and kept in-frame beta chains. Rows merge per CDR3 protein into single entries with the most common DNA and genes. The V and J calls and clone size are TCRdb's, not the authors'. The sample includes 52,000 or so distinct CDR3 sequences, with 9.5% to 15% observed a single time. Of the sample, about 1.4% is held by the ten largest clones.

The study was a case-control design nested within a healthcare worker cohort in London, UK, with weekly nasopharyngeal swab PCR tests and blood sampling. Healthcare workers were enrolled in the week of the UK lockdown, from 23 to 31 March 2020, and were followed every week for up to roughly 16 weeks. The source of this sequence is an adult who was a healthcare worker with PCR-confirmed SARS-CoV-2 infection or an uninfected control (not recorded which). Sequencing was done on a sample of whole blood. Rearrangement joined TRBV6-1 to TRBJ1-4; the best D guess is TRBD1, with 5 bases matching. The DNA sequence follows: TGTGCCAGCAGCTTCGTGGGGGCAACTAATGAAAAACTGTTTTTT. Translated, this gives CASSFVGATNEKLFF.